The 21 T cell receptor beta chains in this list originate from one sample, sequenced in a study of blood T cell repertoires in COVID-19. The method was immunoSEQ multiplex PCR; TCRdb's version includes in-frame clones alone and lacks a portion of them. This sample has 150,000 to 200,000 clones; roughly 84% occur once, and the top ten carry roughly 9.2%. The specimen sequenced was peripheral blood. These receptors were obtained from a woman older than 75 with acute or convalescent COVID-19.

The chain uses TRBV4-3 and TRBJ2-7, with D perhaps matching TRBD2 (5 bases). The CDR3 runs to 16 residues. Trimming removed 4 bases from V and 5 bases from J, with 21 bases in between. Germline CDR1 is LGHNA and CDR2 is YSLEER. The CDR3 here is CASSPQNGLSGNEQYF. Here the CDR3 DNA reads TGCGCCAGCAGCCCCCAGAACGGCCTATCGGGGAACGAGCAGTACTTC.

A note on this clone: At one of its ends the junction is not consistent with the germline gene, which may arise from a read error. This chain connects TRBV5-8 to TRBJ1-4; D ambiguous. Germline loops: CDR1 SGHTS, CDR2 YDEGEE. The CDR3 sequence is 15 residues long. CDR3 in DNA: TGTGCCAGCAGCCCCTCCGGGAGAGTATATGAAAAAGTGTTTTTT. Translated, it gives CASSPSGRVYEKVFF. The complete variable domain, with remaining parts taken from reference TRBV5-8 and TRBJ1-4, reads EAGVTQSPTHLIKTRGQQATLRCSPISGHTSVYWYQQALGLGLQFLLWYDEGEERNRGNFPPRFSGRQFPNYSSELNVNALELEDSALYLCASSPSGRVYEKVFFGSGTQLSVL.

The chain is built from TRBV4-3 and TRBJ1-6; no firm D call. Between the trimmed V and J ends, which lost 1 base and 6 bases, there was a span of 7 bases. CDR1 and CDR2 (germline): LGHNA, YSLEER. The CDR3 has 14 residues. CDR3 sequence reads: CASSQGRSNSPLHF. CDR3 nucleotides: TGCGCCAGCAGCCAAGGACGGAGTAATTCACCCCTCCACTTT.

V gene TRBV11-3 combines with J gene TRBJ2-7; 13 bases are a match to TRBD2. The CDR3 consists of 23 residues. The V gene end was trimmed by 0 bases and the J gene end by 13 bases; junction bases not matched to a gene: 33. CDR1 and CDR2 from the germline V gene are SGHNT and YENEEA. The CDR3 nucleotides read TGTGCCAGCAGCTTAGAGGTCGTGAGGGTTTGGGACCAATATGGCTTTGGGACTAGCGGGATTTACTTC. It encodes CASSLEVVRVWDQYGFGTSGIYF.

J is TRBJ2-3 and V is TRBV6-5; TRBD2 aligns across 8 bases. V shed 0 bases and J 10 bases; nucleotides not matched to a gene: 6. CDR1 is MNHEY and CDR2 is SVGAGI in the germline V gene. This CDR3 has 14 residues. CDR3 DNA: TGTGCCAGCAGTTACTCCTCTAAGACTAGCGCGCAGTATTTT. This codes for CASSYSSKTSAQYF.

The CDR3 DNA reads TGCGCCAGCAGCCCAGGGTACTCAAATGAAAAACTGTTTTTT. This codes for CASSPGYSNEKLFF. The chain joins TRBV5-1 to TRBJ1-4; perhaps TRBD1 as D (5 bases). Trimming removed 4 bases at V and 5 bases at J, with 12 bases between. Germline V gene data show CDR1 as SGHRS and CDR2 as YFSETQ. The CDR3 extends over 14 amino acids.

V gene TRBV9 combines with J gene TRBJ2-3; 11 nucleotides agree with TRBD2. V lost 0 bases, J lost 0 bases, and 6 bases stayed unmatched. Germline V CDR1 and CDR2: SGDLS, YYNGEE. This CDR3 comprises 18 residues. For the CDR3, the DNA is TGTGCCAGCAGCGTAGGCCTAGCGGGGGGCCCTAGCACAGATACGCAGTATTTT. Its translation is CASSVGLAGGPSTDTQYF.

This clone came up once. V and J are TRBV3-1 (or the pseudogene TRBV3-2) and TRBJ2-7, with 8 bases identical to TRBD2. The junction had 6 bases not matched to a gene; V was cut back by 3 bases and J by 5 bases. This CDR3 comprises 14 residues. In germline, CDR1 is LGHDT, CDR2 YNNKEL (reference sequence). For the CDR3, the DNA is TGTGCCAGCAGCCACCTCTCGCGGGGGGACGAGCAGTACTTC. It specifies CASSHLSRGDEQYF.

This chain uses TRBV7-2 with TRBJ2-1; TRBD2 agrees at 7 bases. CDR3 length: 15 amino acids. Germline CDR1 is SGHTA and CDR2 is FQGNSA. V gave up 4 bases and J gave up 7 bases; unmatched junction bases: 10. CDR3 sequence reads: CASSWSGGEGNEQFF. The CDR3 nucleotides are TGTGCCAGCAGCTGGAGCGGAGGGGAGGGTAATGAGCAGTTCTTC.

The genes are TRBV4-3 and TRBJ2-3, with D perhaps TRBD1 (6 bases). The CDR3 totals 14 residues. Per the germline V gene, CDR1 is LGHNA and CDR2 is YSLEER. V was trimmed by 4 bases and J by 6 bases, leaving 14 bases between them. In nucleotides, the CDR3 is TGCGCCAGCAGCCGTGGACAGCAGTTTGATACGCAGTATTTT. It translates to CASSRGQQFDTQYF.

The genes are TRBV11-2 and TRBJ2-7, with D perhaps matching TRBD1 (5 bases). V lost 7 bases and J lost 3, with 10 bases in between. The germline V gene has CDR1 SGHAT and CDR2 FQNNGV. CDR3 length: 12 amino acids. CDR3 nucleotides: TGTGCCAGCAACCCAGACAGCTACGAGCAGTACTTC. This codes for CASNPDSYEQYF.

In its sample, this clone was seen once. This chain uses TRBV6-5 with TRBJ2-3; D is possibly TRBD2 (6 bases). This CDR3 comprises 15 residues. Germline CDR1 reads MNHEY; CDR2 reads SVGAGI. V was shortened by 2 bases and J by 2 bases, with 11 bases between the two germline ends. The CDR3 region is CASSYRRGTTDTQYF. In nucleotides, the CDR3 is TGTGCCAGCAGTTACAGGAGGGGTACCACAGATACGCAGTATTTT.

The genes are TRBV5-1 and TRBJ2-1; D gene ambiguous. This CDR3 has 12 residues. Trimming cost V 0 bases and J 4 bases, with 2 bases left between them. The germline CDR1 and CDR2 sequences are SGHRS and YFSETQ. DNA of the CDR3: TGCGCCAGCAGCTTGGCGTACAATGAGCAGTTCTTC. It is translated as CASSLAYNEQFF. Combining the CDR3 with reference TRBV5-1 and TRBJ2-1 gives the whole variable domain KAGVTQTPRYLIKTRGQQVTLSCSPISGHRSVSWYQQTPGQGLQFLFEYFSETQRNKGNFPGRFSGRQFSNSRSEMNVSTLELGDSALYLCASSLAYNEQFFGPGTRLTVL.

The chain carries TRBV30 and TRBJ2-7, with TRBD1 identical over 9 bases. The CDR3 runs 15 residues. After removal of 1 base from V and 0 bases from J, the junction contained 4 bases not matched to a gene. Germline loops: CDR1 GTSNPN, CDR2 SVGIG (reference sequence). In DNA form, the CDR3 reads TGTGCCTGGAGTGGCCGGGGACAGGGCTCCTACGAGCAGTACTTC. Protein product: CAWSGRGQGSYEQYF.

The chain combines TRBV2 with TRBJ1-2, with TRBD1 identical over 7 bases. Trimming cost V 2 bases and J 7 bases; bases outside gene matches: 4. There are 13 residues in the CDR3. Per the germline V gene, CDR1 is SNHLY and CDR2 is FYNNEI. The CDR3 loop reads CASSEQDRPGYTF. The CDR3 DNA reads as TGTGCCAGCAGTGAACAGGACAGGCCTGGCTACACCTTC.

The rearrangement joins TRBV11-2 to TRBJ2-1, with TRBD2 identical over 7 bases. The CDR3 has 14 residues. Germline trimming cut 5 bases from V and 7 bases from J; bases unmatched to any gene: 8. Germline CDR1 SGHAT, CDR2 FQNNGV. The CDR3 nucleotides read TGTGCCAGCAGCCGCTCGCCCGGGGGGAATGAGCAGTTCTTC. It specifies CASSRSPGGNEQFF.

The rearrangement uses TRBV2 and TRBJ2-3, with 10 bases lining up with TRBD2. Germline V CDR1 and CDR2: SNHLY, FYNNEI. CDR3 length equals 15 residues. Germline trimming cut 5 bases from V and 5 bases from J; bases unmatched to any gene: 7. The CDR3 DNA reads TGTGCCAGCAGTCGGGAGCGGGGGGGCCAAGATACGCAGTATTTT. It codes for CASSRERGGQDTQYF.

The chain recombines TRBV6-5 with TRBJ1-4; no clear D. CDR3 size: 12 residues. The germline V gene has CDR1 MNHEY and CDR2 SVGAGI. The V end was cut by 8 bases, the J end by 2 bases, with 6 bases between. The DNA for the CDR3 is TGTGCCAGCCGGACTACTAATGAAAAACTGTTTTTT. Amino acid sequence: CASRTTNEKLFF.

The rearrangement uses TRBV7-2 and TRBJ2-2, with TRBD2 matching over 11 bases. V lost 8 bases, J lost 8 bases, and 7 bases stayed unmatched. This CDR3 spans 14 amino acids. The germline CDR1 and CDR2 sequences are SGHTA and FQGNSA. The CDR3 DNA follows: TGTGCCAGCCGGGCTAGCGGGGGGCTTGGGGAGCTGTTTTTT. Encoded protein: CASRASGGLGELFF.

The CDR3 reads CASRDRDGGNTIYF. The CDR3 coding sequence is TGTGCCAGTAGGGACAGGGATGGTGGAAACACCATATATTTT. The chain has TRBV19 and TRBJ1-3; TRBD1 matches 8 bases. Trimming at V came to 6 bases and at J to 3 bases, leaving 4 bases not matched to a gene. CDR1 is LNHDA and CDR2 is SQIVND in the germline V gene (reference sequence). The CDR3 spans 14 residues.

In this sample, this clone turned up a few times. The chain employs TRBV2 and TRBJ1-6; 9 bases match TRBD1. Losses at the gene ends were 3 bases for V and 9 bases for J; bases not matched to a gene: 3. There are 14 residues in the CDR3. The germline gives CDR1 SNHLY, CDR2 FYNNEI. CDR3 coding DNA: TGTGCCAGCAGTGAGGGACAGGGTTTTTCACCCCTCCACTTT. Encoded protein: CASSEGQGFSPLHF.